Below, 11 T cell receptor beta chains from the same sample are listed, as sequenced in a study of blood T cells in healthy people across ages. The second PCR ran about 6 to 12 cycles with a sample-barcoded 5' primer and J-beta primers. TCRdb reanalysed the 5' RACE reads using MiXCR and keeps one entry per CDR3 protein. Seen here are about 1,500,000 distinct CDR3 sequences, roughly 30% observed once, and the top ten hold 7.7%. The sequencing input was blood. The receptors were gathered from a woman in her thirties in good health.

The genes are TRBV2 and TRBJ2-3; perhaps D is TRBD1 or TRBD2 (5 bases each). The CDR3 loop spans 15 amino acids. The V end lost 3 bases, the J end lost 8 bases, and 18 bases lay between the germline ends. Per germline, CDR1 SNHLY and CDR2 FYNNEI. The chain's CDR3 is CASSDDRGVSGTQYF. Written as DNA, the CDR3 is TGTGCCAGCAGTGATGACAGAGGGGTTTCGGGTACGCAGTATTTT. Full variable domain (remainder filled in from reference TRBV2 and TRBJ2-3): EPEVTQTPSHQVTQMGQEVILRCVPISNHLYFYWYRQILGQKVEFLVSFYNNEISEKSEIFDDQFSVERPDGSNFTLKIRSTKLEDSAMYFCASSDDRGVSGTQYFGPGTRLTVL.

The chain combines TRBV7-9 with TRBJ2-2; 9 nucleotides match TRBD1. This CDR3 contains 15 residues. V trimming: 4 bases; J trimming: 6 bases; junction bases outside the gene matches: 6. Germline V gene sequence: CDR1 SEHNR, CDR2 FQNEAQ (reference sequence). The CDR3: CASSSGQGSPGELFF. The CDR3 region has the DNA TGTGCCAGCAGCTCGGGACAGGGTTCCCCCGGGGAGCTGTTTTTT. Drawing the rest from reference TRBV7-9 and TRBJ2-2, the complete variable domain is DTGVSQNPRHKITKRGQNVTFRCDPISEHNRLYWYRQTLGQGPEFLTYFQNEAQLEKSRLLSDRFSAERPKGSFSTLEIQRTEQGDSAMYLCASSSGQGSPGELFFGEGSRLTVL.

This rearrangement joins TRBV18 to TRBJ2-7; D ambiguous. CDR1 is KGHSH, CDR2 LQKENI, per germline. This CDR3 has 14 residues. Trimming left V 0 bases short and J 6 bases short, with 12 bases between. The CDR3 protein is CASSPPGRIGEQYF. The CDR3 DNA reads TGTGCCAGCTCACCACCCGGAAGGATTGGCGAGCAGTACTTC.

The chain recombines TRBV5-1 with TRBJ2-1; 9 bases fit TRBD2. In germline, CDR1 is SGHRS, CDR2 YFSETQ. V lost 6 bases to trimming and J lost 2 bases; unmatched junction nucleotides: 9. The CDR3 sequence is 16 residues long. The DNA of the CDR3 is TGCGCCAGCAACAAAGGGGCGGGGGGGCCCTACAATGAGCAGTTCTTC. Residues: CASNKGAGGPYNEQFF. Variable domain in full (rest from reference TRBV5-1 and TRBJ2-1): KAGVTQTPRYLIKTRGQQVTLSCSPISGHRSVSWYQQTPGQGLQFLFEYFSETQRNKGNFPGRFSGRQFSNSRSEMNVSTLELGDSALYLCASNKGAGGPYNEQFFGPGTRLTVL.

This clonotype was counted between two and nine times. V and J are TRBV14 and TRBJ2-1, with 12 bases aligning to TRBD2. The CDR3 spans 16 residues. V dropped 4 bases and J dropped 6; count of bases not matched to a gene: 7. Germline CDR1 is SGHDN and CDR2 is FVKESK. The CDR3 coding sequence is TGTGCCAGCAGCCCCCCCTGGGGACTAGCGGGCAATGAGCAGTTCTTC. Residues: CASSPPWGLAGNEQFF. Looking up the rest from reference TRBV14 and TRBJ2-1 gives the full variable domain: EAGVTQFPSHSVIEKGQTVTLRCDPISGHDNLYWYRRVMGKEIKFLLHFVKESKQDESGMPNNRFLAERTGGTYSTLKVQPAELEDSGVYFCASSPPWGLAGNEQFFGPGTRLTVL.

The V and J genes are TRBV6-1 and TRBJ2-7, with 13 positions matching TRBD2. The CDR3 is 18 residues long. Trimming took 6 bases from V and 3 from J; bases not matched to a gene: 14. Per the germline V gene, CDR1 is MNHNS and CDR2 is SASEGT. CDR3 DNA sequence: TGTGCCAGCAGGCGACGCCCAGGACTAGCGGGAGCCAACTACGAGCAGTACTTC. This gives the protein CASRRRPGLAGANYEQYF.

In its sample, this clonotype was seen many times. The rearrangement uses TRBV4-3 and TRBJ2-7; 12 positions match TRBD2. V shed 0 bases, J shed 6 bases, and the junction held 6 bases outside the gene matches. Germline V gives CDR1 LGHNA, CDR2 YSLEER. The CDR3 extends over 16 amino acids. The CDR3 loop is CASSQETSGRGGEQYF. CDR3 DNA: TGCGCCAGCAGCCAAGAGACTAGCGGGAGAGGGGGCGAGCAGTACTTC.

This clonotype appeared a few times. J is TRBJ2-3 and V is TRBV7-2, with D unclear. V lost 4 bases and J lost 5, with 7 bases in between. Germline CDR1 reads SGHTA; CDR2 reads FQGNSA. CDR3 length equals 12 residues. The CDR3: CASSSRRDTQYF. CDR3 DNA sequence: TGTGCCAGCAGCTCTCGGAGAGATACGCAGTATTTT.

This clonotype has a count of ten or more. The rearrangement links TRBV29-1 to TRBJ2-7; 7 positions agree with TRBD1. The germline CDR1 and CDR2 sequences are SQVTM and ANQGSEA. With V trimmed by 3 bases and J by 6 bases, 8 bases remained unmatched. The CDR3 runs to 13 residues. CDR3 loop: CSVDRQGVGEQYF. Here the CDR3 DNA reads TGCAGCGTTGACCGGCAGGGGGTAGGCGAGCAGTACTTC.

The CDR3 region is CASSFAPRGGTGIQETQYF. The CDR3 DNA follows: TGCGCCAGCAGCTTCGCCCCTCGGGGCGGGACAGGCATACAAGAGACCCAGTACTTC. The chain combines TRBV5-1 with TRBJ2-7; 8 nucleotides match TRBD1. The end of the DNA is better explained by TRBJ2-5, so the J call may be wrong. CDR1 is SGHRS and CDR2 is YFSETQ in the germline V gene. CDR3 length: 19 amino acids.

Worth noting for this clonotype: This may stem from a read error, because a much larger clone lies one nucleotide away. The chain uses TRBV7-2 and TRBJ2-1, with D possibly being TRBD2 (6 bases). The germline V gene encodes CDR1 SGHTA and CDR2 FQGNSA. CDR3 length: 15 amino acids. Between the trimmed V and J ends, which lost 0 bases and 8 bases, there was a span of 14 bases. This CDR3 reads CASSLAWGLGDEQFF. CDR3 nucleotides: TGTGCCAGCAGCTTAGCTTGGGGACTCGGTGATGAGCAGTTCTTC.